This TCR beta chain was observed in a study of blood T cell repertoires in COVID-19. As for the study in general: Researchers got acute and convalescent COVID-19 samples from the United States, Italy and Spain. PBMCs, B-cell-depleted T cells, or T cells were the source of the cDNA or gDNA that made up the material.

Per the original methods: Scientists estimated how many nucleated cells there were by amplifying reference gene primers. This table comes from immunoSEQ multiplex PCR, and its TCRdb copy is limited to in-frame clones, with some not included. V and J calls and clone size are copied from that table; D and trimming were computed from the DNA. This table holds 80,000 to 100,000 clones, just under 80% found once. V lost 2 bases and J lost 0; bases outside the gene matches: 3. CDR1 SNHLY and CDR2 FYNNEI come from the germline V gene. This CDR3 has 15 amino acids. This clone was recorded only once. Sample: peripheral blood. This sequence originates from a human donor in a cohort sampled during active COVID-19. The genes are TRBV2 and TRBJ2-7; 8 bases fit TRBD2. The CDR3 DNA follows: TGTGCCAGCAGTGAACTAGCGGGTGACTCCTACGAGCAGTACTTC. Its protein is CASSELAGDSYEQYF.